The 26 T cell receptor beta chains presented below share a single source sample, sequenced in a study of yellow fever vaccine responses in identical twins (dated by TCRdb to the late 2010s). Libraries were constructed by RT-PCR. Data came from an Illumina HiSeq 2500. TCRdb ran its own pipeline on the public reads, namely fastp trimming at Q25 and MiXCR clone calling, and kept in-frame beta chains. Rows with one shared CDR3 protein collapse into an entry with the most common genes and DNA. The sample table holds fewer than 4,500 distinct CDR3 sequences, of which 85% to 90% were seen once. The ten biggest clones cover approximately 2.6% of the sample. The source was T cells from blood (PBMCs), unsorted or a sorted subset (not recorded which), collected before or after yellow fever vaccination (not recorded which). The receptors shown here come from a woman aged 18-29 years who received the yellow fever vaccine. Donor details come from another sample of the same person, matched by shared clones.

The J gene is TRBJ2-1, the V gene TRBV4-2, with 8 nucleotides matching TRBD1. The CDR3 covers 15 residues. Germline CDR1 LGHNA, CDR2 YNFKEQ. V lost 2 bases and J lost 6; bases outside the gene matches: 6. Here the CDR3 DNA reads TGTGCCAGCAGCCAAAACAGGGGGAGCTCCAATGAGCAGTTCTTC. This codes for CASSQNRGSSNEQFF.

This chain links TRBV12-3 or TRBV12-4 with TRBJ1-4; TRBD1 aligns across 7 bases. The CDR3 is made up of 16 amino acids. V lost 5 bases, J lost 8 bases, and 14 bases stayed unmatched. The CDR3 spells CASSPTGEHRIEKLFF. The CDR3 DNA reads TGTGCCAGCAGTCCCACAGGGGAGCATCGCATCGAAAAACTGTTTTTT.

The chain recombines TRBV20-1 with TRBJ1-2, with D hard to call. The CDR3 totals 15 residues. Deletions cut 3 bases from V and 4 bases from J, with 18 bases between. CDR1 and CDR2 from the germline V gene are DFQATT and SNEGSKA (reference sequence). CDR3 loop: CSASGGSMGLYGYTF. The CDR3, as DNA: TGCAGTGCTAGTGGAGGGTCGATGGGCCTCTATGGCTACACCTTC.

In DNA, the CDR3 is TGTGCCAGCAGCCTTAGACAGGGGGCCGAGCAGTACTTC. Its translation is CASSLRQGAEQYF. The V and J genes are TRBV11-1 and TRBJ2-7, with TRBD1 matching over 10 bases. CDR3 length: 13 amino acids. V dropped 5 bases and J dropped 6; count of bases not matched to a gene: 4. Germline V gives CDR1 SGHAT, CDR2 FQDESV (reference sequence).

This clonotype occurred a few times. V and J are TRBV30 and TRBJ2-7; no firm D call. V dropped 0 bases and J dropped 2 bases, with 20 bases sitting between them. Germline CDR1 GTSNPN, CDR2 SVGIG (reference sequence). This CDR3 has 17 amino acids. In DNA, the CDR3 is TGTGCCTGGAGTGTACGGAAAGGGCGGCCTCGTGCCTACGAGCAGTACTTC. Translated: CAWSVRKGRPRAYEQYF. The variable domain in full, completed from reference TRBV30 and TRBJ2-7, reads SQTIHQWPATLVQPVGSPLSLECTVEGTSNPNLYWYRQAAGRGLQLLFYSVGIGQISSEVPQNLSASRPQDRQFILSSKKLLLSDSGFYLCAWSVRKGRPRAYEQYFGPGTRLTVT.

The chain joins TRBV23-1 to TRBJ1-4; 8 nucleotides match TRBD1. TRBV23-1 qualifies as an ORF whose function is uncertain. The CDR3 length is 14 residues. Unmatched junction bases numbered 3, after V lost 3 bases and J lost 6 bases. The CDR3, as DNA: TGCGCCAGCAGTCAGGACAGGGAGGATGAAAAACTGTTTTTT. Its translation is CASSQDREDEKLFF.

This chain connects TRBV7-6 to TRBJ2-7; possibly TRBD1 for D (6 bases). Germline V CDR1 and CDR2: SGHVS, FNYEAQ. V was pared by 5 bases and J by 4 bases, with 18 bases between. This CDR3 is 15 amino acids long. In DNA form, the CDR3 reads TGTGCCAGCAGCCAGGACGGTGGGGACATTTACGAGCAGTACTTC. This gives the protein CASSQDGGDIYEQYF. The complete variable domain, with remaining parts taken from reference TRBV7-6 and TRBJ2-7, reads GAGVSQSPRYKVTKRGQDVALRCDPISGHVSLYWYRQALGQGPEFLTYFNYEAQQDKSGLPNDRFSAERPEGSISTLTIQRTEQRDSAMYRCASSQDGGDIYEQYFGPGTRLTVT.

V is TRBV7-9 and J is TRBJ2-1; D remains ambiguous. There are 11 residues in the CDR3. Germline V lookup: CDR1 SEHNR, CDR2 FQNEAQ (reference sequence). Trimming shortened V by 6 bases and J by 7 bases, and 7 bases separated the two germline ends. The CDR3 DNA is TGTGCCAGCAGGGTGCTAAATGAGCAGTTCTTC. Protein product: CASRVLNEQFF.

The chain employs TRBV7-9 and TRBJ2-4; 9 bases fit TRBD1. The CDR3 loop spans 15 amino acids. V lost 4 bases and J lost 5; bases outside the gene matches: 6. CDR1 and CDR2 (germline): SEHNR, FQNEAQ (reference sequence). The CDR3 protein is CASSSRTGVENIQYF. The CDR3 DNA is TGTGCCAGCAGCTCCCGGACAGGGGTCGAAAACATTCAGTACTTC.

V usage is TRBV4-1 and J usage is TRBJ1-2; weak D call: TRBD1 (5 bases). Trimming cost V 9 bases and J 2 bases, with 19 bases left between them. The CDR3 covers 15 residues. Germline V gene lookup returns CDR1 MGHRA and CDR2 YSYEKL. Written as DNA, the CDR3 is TGCGCCAGTCGCGGGAAGTTGCCAGGGAACTATGGCTACACCTTC. This translates into CASRGKLPGNYGYTF.

V and J are TRBV29-1 and TRBJ2-7; D is perhaps TRBD2 (5 bases). Trimming stripped 4 bases from V and 6 bases from J, with 7 bases between. The CDR3 is 10 amino acids. Germline loops: CDR1 SQVTM, CDR2 ANQGSEA. CDR3 region: CSVVEGEQYF. In DNA, the CDR3 is TGCAGCGTTGTAGAGGGCGAGCAGTACTTC.

The rearrangement links TRBV10-1 to TRBJ2-3, with D unresolved. The CDR3 runs to 13 residues. Between the trimmed V and J ends, which lost 4 bases and 2 bases, there was a span of 7 bases. Germline assignment: CDR1 WNHNN and CDR2 SYGVQD (reference sequence). The chain's CDR3 is CASSGHLTDTQYF. CDR3 in DNA: TGCGCCAGCAGTGGTCACCTCACAGATACGCAGTATTTT.

This clonotype was counted a single time. The rearrangement links TRBV6-8 to TRBJ2-1; 8 positions agree with TRBD2. With 2 bases clipped from V and 2 bases from J, the junction kept 5 bases outside the gene matches. CDR1 MNHGY and CDR2 SAAAGT come from the germline V gene. This CDR3 region has 16 residues. In nucleotides, the CDR3 is TGTGCCAGCAGTTACCAAGCGGGGGCTACCTACAATGAGCAGTTCTTC. Translating it yields CASSYQAGATYNEQFF.

This chain uses TRBV13 with TRBJ2-7, with 7 positions matching TRBD2. Germline V gene sequence: CDR1 PRHDT, CDR2 FYEKMQ (reference sequence). V was clipped by 8 bases and J by 2 bases; unmatched bases: 9. The CDR3 extends over 14 amino acids. The CDR3 bases are TGTGCCAGCCTACTAAGGGAGGGAACCTACGAGCAGTACTTC. The encoded protein is CASLLREGTYEQYF.

J is TRBJ1-4 and V is TRBV11-2; no clear D. Germline V lookup: CDR1 SGHAT, CDR2 FQNNGV. Trimming cost V 0 bases and J 6 bases, with 8 bases left between them. CDR3 length: 14 residues. CDR3 DNA: TGTGCCAGCAGCTTAGATGTGGCAGATGAAAAACTGTTTTTT. Its protein is CASSLDVADEKLFF.

The J gene is TRBJ2-6, the V gene TRBV28; D possibly corresponds to TRBD1 (5 bases). This CDR3 comprises 14 residues. The V gene's germline CDR1 is MDHEN and CDR2 SYDVKM. Trimming took off 6 bases at V and 1 base at J, with 7 bases between the two ends. The CDR3 coding sequence is TGTGCCAGCAGAACAGGATCTGGGGCCAACGTCCTGACTTTC. Protein: CASRTGSGANVLTF.

The rearrangement joins TRBV18 to TRBJ2-3, with D perhaps TRBD1 or TRBD2 (5 bases each). Germline CDR1 and CDR2: KGHSH and LQKENI. The CDR3 is 14 amino acids. V was trimmed by 0 bases and J by 4 bases, leaving 8 bases between them. Written as DNA, the CDR3 is TGTGCCAGCTCACCACCGGGGGTCCCAGATACGCAGTATTTT. Its translation: CASSPPGVPDTQYF.

This sequence joins TRBV7-2 and TRBJ2-5; D may be TRBD2 (6 bases). The V and J ends lost 5 bases and 5 bases respectively, with 15 bases between them. Germline V gene lookup returns CDR1 SGHTA and CDR2 FQGNSA. The CDR3 covers 14 residues. CDR3 in amino acids: CASSQPGRSETQYF. DNA of the CDR3: TGTGCCAGCAGCCAACCGGGGAGGTCTGAGACCCAGTACTTC.

Comment on this clonotype: Mismatch with germline at one junction end may stem from a read error. V gene TRBV18 combines with J gene TRBJ2-7, with D possibly TRBD1 on 6 matching bases. This CDR3 spans 14 amino acids. Germline-derived CDR1 and CDR2 are KGHSH and LQKENI. This chain's CDR3 is CASSSPDSPYEQYF. The CDR3 DNA is TGTGCCAGCTCATCACCGGACAGTCCGTACGAGCAGTACTTC. Full variable domain (missing parts from reference TRBV18 and TRBJ2-7): NAGVMQNPRHLVRRRGQEARLRCSPMKGHSHVYWYRQLPEEGLKFMVYLQKENIIDESGMPKERFSAEFPKEGPSILRIQQVVRGDSAAYFCASSSPDSPYEQYFGPGTRLTVT.

The rearrangement joins TRBV11-2 to TRBJ2-5; no reliable D call. V was shortened by 5 bases and J by 2 bases, with 18 bases between the two germline ends. CDR1 is SGHAT and CDR2 is FQNNGV in the germline V gene. There are 16 residues in the CDR3. CDR3 in DNA: TGTGCCAGCAGCCTCTCGTCGGCCCCAGGACAAGAGACCCAGTACTTC. Translating gives CASSLSSAPGQETQYF.

This clonotype was found a few times. This rearrangement joins TRBV3-1 to TRBJ1-5; the D gene is possibly TRBD1 (5 bases). CDR1 is LGHDT and CDR2 is YNNKEL in the germline V gene (reference sequence). This CDR3 contains 13 residues. The germline V and J ends were trimmed by 11 bases and 7 bases, with 18 bases remaining between them. The DNA of the CDR3 is TGTGCCGGGACCGGGACGGTGGTACAGCCCCAGCATTTT. It translates to CAGTGTVVQPQHF.

The CDR3 DNA follows: TGTGCCAGCAGCCAAGGACAGGGATACTACGAGCAGTACTTC. Residues: CASSQGQGYYEQYF. This sequence joins TRBV3-1 and TRBJ2-7; 7 nucleotides agree with TRBD1. Germline lookup yields CDR1 LGHDT and CDR2 YNNKEL (reference sequence). This CDR3 comprises 14 residues. The junction had 3 bases not matched to a gene; V was cut back by 1 base and J by 3 bases.

This chain joins TRBV4-3 and TRBJ1-2; no reliable D call. Per germline, CDR1 LGHNA and CDR2 YSLEER. The CDR3 spans 14 residues. Trimming cost V 0 bases and J 8 bases, with 13 bases left between them. CDR3 sequence reads: CASSQERSLGGYTF. CDR3 sequence (DNA): TGCGCCAGCAGCCAAGAGCGATCTCTTGGGGGCTACACCTTC.

The V gene is TRBV6-1, the J gene TRBJ1-1; D call uncertain. This CDR3 is built from 11 residues. Germline CDR1 reads MNHNS; CDR2 reads SASEGT. The chain's CDR3 is CVSVRGTEAFF. The DNA for the CDR3 is TGTGTCTCGGTGCGAGGGACTGAAGCTTTCTTT.

As DNA, the CDR3 is TGCAGCGTTGAAGGCGAGGTCACCGGGGAGCTGTTTTTT. Translated, it gives CSVEGEVTGELFF. The chain recombines TRBV29-1 with TRBJ2-2; D uncertain. Germline assignment: CDR1 SQVTM and CDR2 ANQGSEA. V lost 1 base to trimming and J lost 4 bases, with 7 bases between them. This CDR3 contains 13 residues.

In DNA form, the CDR3 reads TGCGCCAGTTCCTTGGGCAGGTCGGCCCAAGTTAATGAAAAACTGTTTTTT. The encoded protein is CASSLGRSAQVNEKLFF. The chain joins TRBV10-1 to TRBJ1-4; unclear D gene. V lost 9 bases and J 4 bases, leaving 24 bases between the germline ends. This CDR3 spans 17 amino acids. From germline, CDR1 is WNHNN and CDR2 SYGVQD (reference sequence).